This is a list of T cell receptor beta chains from one sample in a study of blood T cells in healthy people across ages. TCRdb re-called the 5' RACE reads with MiXCR, one entry per CDR3 protein. The sample lists approximately 780,000 distinct CDR3 sequences, under 30% occurring once. These records were also assigned to another study, of T cells of mothers and their children.

Sequenced sample: blood. Receptor source: a boy aged 10-17 years in good health. CDR3s include the opening cysteine and the closing phenylalanine or tryptophan. D genes are given only for firm matches. Clone sizes are given selectively: once, few, many, or a class where the clone is expanded.

TRBJ2-1 | TRBV15 | NA | few | TGTGCCACCAGCAGGAACAGCTACAATGAGCAGTTCTTC | CATSRNSYNEQFF
TRBJ2-5 | TRBV10-3 | NA | few | TGTGCCATCAGTGACGAATTTCGGGGGCGAGGGGAGACCCAGTACTTC | CAISDEFRGRGETQYF
TRBJ1-2 | TRBV21-1 | NA | few | TGTGCCAGCAGCACGTCATCAGGGGGCACTAACTATGGCTACACCTTC | CASSTSSGGTNYGYTF
TRBJ2-1 | TRBV9 | NA | few | TGTGCTAGCAGCCCAGTGACGAGTTACAATGAGCAGTTCTTC | CASSPVTSYNEQFF
TRBJ2-7 | TRBV7-8 | NA | NA | TGTGCCAGCACCCTAAGGTTTGGCTCCTACGAGCAGTACTTC | CASTLRFGSYEQYF
TRBJ2-7 | TRBV7-2 | NA | NA | TGTGCCAGCAGCGCCAACACCTACGAGCAGTACTTC | CASSANTYEQYF
TRBJ2-5 | TRBV4-1 | TRBD2 | few | TGCGCCAGCAGTTACCATCGCGGACTAGCGGGGGGCCAAGGCCTTCGGGAGCAGTACTTC | CASSYHRGLAGGQGLREQYF
TRBJ2-1 | TRBV18 | NA | few | TGTACCAGCTCACCACGGGGCATAACGACCTACAATGAGCAGTTCTTC | CTSSPRGITTYNEQFF
TRBJ1-4 | TRBV6-6 | NA | NA | TGTGCCAGCAGTTACTCGATCGGTGGGTTGGCAAATGAAAAACTGTTTTTT | CASSYSIGGLANEKLFF
TRBJ2-4 | TRBV12-5 | TRBD1 | few | TGTGCTAGTGGCTACGGGGAAGGGGGCTTTGCCAAAAACATTCAGTACTTC | CASGYGEGGFAKNIQYF
TRBJ2-3 | TRBV5-4 | TRBD2 | few | TGTGCCAGCAGCTTGCGGTTGGGGGGGGACACAGATACGCAGTATTTT | CASSLRLGGDTDTQYF
TRBJ2-4 | TRBV7-9 | NA | few | TGTGCCAGCAGCCTCCGGGACATGAACATTCAGTACTTC | CASSLRDMNIQYF
TRBJ2-3 | TRBV25-1 | TRBD2 | few | TGTGCCTCCACCGCCCAGCGGGATCCAGATACGCAGTATTTT | CASTAQRDPDTQYF
TRBJ2-1 | TRBV7-3 | NA | few | TGTGCCAGCAGCTTATCCGGGGGGCTCTCCTACAATGAGCAGTTCTTC | CASSLSGGLSYNEQFF
TRBJ1-6 | TRBV5-1 | NA | NA | TGCGCCAGCAGCTTGGAGGCCGGGGTAAATTCACCCCTCCACTTT | CASSLEAGVNSPLHF
TRBJ1-1 | TRBV13 | NA | few | TGTGCCAGCAGCCCGGGGGCCGCTGAAGCTTTCTTT | CASSPGAAEAFF
TRBJ1-1 | TRBV5-5 | NA | once | TGTGCCAGCAGCTTGGACGCTCCGCGGGCTTTCTTT | CASSLDAPRAFF
TRBJ1-6 | TRBV7-2 | NA | few | TGTGCCAGCAGCTTAGAGTCCCACAACTATAATTCACCCCTCCACTTT | CASSLESHNYNSPLHF
TRBJ1-4 | TRBV12-3/TRBV12-4 | NA | many | TGTGCCAGCAGTCCTGAATATACTAATGAAAAACTGTTTTTT | CASSPEYTNEKLFF
TRBJ1-2 | TRBV4-1 | TRBD1 | NA | TGCGCCAGCAGCCAAGACCAACAGGACAGGGGAAATGGCTACACCTTC | CASSQDQQDRGNGYTF
TRBJ2-6 | TRBV10-3 | NA | NA | TGTGCCATCAGTGAGTCCGCAGGGGCTGGGGCCAACGTCCCGACTTTC | CAISESAGAGANVPTF
TRBJ2-1 | TRBV5-1 | NA | few | TGCGCCAGCAGCCTGCTAGTTAGACCTGGGGATGAGCAGTTCTTC | CASSLLVRPGDEQFF
TRBJ1-5 | TRBV10-3 | NA | NA | TGTGCCATCAGTGCACAGGAGGTCAATCAGCCCCAGCATTTT | CAISAQEVNQPQHF
TRBJ1-1 | TRBV25-1 | TRBD1 | NA | TGTGCCAGTCTTCCCCCGGACAGGGTGGGGAACACTGAAGCTTTCTTT | CASLPPDRVGNTEAFF
TRBJ1-2 | TRBV12-3/TRBV12-4 | NA | few | TGTGCCAGCAGTTTGAGGGCTGCAGATTTAAACTATGGCTACACCTTC | CASSLRAADLNYGYTF
TRBJ1-1 | TRBV4-1 | NA | few | TGCGCCAGCAGCCACCTCCTTGCGGGATCCGAAGCTTTCTTT | CASSHLLAGSEAFF
TRBJ2-1 | TRBV29-1 | NA | few | TGCAGCGTTGAAGATCAGTCAGGATCCTTCAATGAGCAGTTCTTC | CSVEDQSGSFNEQFF
TRBJ2-1 | TRBV20-1 | NA | few | TGCAGTGCTAGAGATCCGGGGGCGTCCTACAATGAGCAGTTCTTC | CSARDPGASYNEQFF
TRBJ1-4 | TRBV7-2 | NA | NA | TGTGCCACCGCCGGAGAATCGAATGAAAAACTGTTTTTT | CATAGESNEKLFF
TRBJ2-5 | TRBV10-2 | TRBD2 | NA | TGCGCCAGCAGTGATGCCGGGACTAATAGAGAGGCCCAGTACTTC | CASSDAGTNREAQYF
TRBJ1-1 | TRBV7-8 | NA | NA | TGTGCCAGCAGCCCGACCCGGGGCACTGAAGCTTTCTTT | CASSPTRGTEAFF
TRBJ2-7 | TRBV6-5 | TRBD1 | NA | TGTGCCAGCAGTTACGGGACAGGGCTTTCCTACGAGCAGTACTTC | CASSYGTGLSYEQYF
TRBJ2-7 | TRBV5-1 | NA | NA | TGCGCCAGTGGAGGGGGACAGTTAAACGAGCAGTACTTC | CASGGGQLNEQYF
TRBJ2-5 | TRBV18 | TRBD2 | few | TGTGCCAGCTCACCCTCGGGACTAGCTGGACAGACCCAGTACTTC | CASSPSGLAGQTQYF
TRBJ2-7 | TRBV5-1 | NA | NA | TGCGCCAGCAGTCCCCGGGACGTGATGTCCGAGCAGTACTTC | CASSPRDVMSEQYF
TRBJ1-1 | TRBV29-1 | NA | NA | TGCAGCGTCTGTACAGAGCACATGAACACTGAAGCTTTCTTT | CSVCTEHMNTEAFF
TRBJ2-1 | TRBV7-9 | NA | NA | TGTGCCAGCAGCTTATCCCCACAGCAGGGGTCTACCTACAATGAGCAGTTCTTC | CASSLSPQQGSTYNEQFF
TRBJ1-4 | TRBV9 | NA | NA | TGTGCCAGCAGCGCGGAGCCGGGGACGATTAATGAAAAACTGTTTTTT | CASSAEPGTINEKLFF
TRBJ2-4 | TRBV4-1 | TRBD2 | NA | TGCGCCAGCAGCCAAGAAGGACTAGCGGGGGGTTACAAAAACATTCAGTACTTC | CASSQEGLAGGYKNIQYF
TRBJ2-5 | TRBV20-1 | NA | few | TGCAGTGCTAGAGAGGACCGAGAGACCCAGTACTTC | CSAREDRETQYF
TRBJ2-1 | TRBV5-1 | NA | NA | TGCGCCAGCAGCTATGGGGCAGGGGACGCCTACAATGAGCAGTTCTTC | CASSYGAGDAYNEQFF
TRBJ2-1 | TRBV29-1 | NA | NA | TGCAGCGTCCTCGGAGCCTACAATGAGCAGTTCTTC | CSVLGAYNEQFF
TRBJ2-5 | TRBV6-6 | TRBD2 | NA | TGTGCCAGCAGTTACCTTACTAGCGGGGGGGTGGAGACCCAGTACTTC | CASSYLTSGGVETQYF
TRBJ2-1 | TRBV5-1 | TRBD2 | few | TGCGCCAGCAGCCACGGGACTAGTTGGGGGGATGAGCAGTTCTTC | CASSHGTSWGDEQFF
TRBJ2-4 | TRBV29-1 | TRBD1 | few | TGCGGCGCTGGACAGGGGCACATTCAGTACTTC | CGAGQGHIQYF
TRBJ2-4 | TRBV5-1 | NA | NA | TGCGCCAGCAGCTTGGCCATGGCCAAAAACATTCAGTACTTC | CASSLAMAKNIQYF
TRBJ2-7 | TRBV12-3/TRBV12-4 | TRBD2 | NA | TGTGCCAGCAGTTTCCGAGCCCGACTAGCGGGGGTCTACGAACAGTACTTC | CASSFRARLAGVYEQYF
TRBJ2-5 | TRBV13 | NA | few | TGTGCCAGCAGCGAGTCCACCGGGAGCCAAGAGACCCAGTACTTC | CASSESTGSQETQYF
TRBJ2-2 | TRBV20-1 | NA | few | TGCAGTGCTAGTGGGAATACCGGGGAGCTGTTTTTT | CSASGNTGELFF
TRBJ1-1 | TRBV10-3 | NA | few | TGTGCCATCAGTGAGCGGCAGGTCCACTCAAAGGGAACTGAAGCTTTCTTT | CAISERQVHSKGTEAFF
TRBJ1-4 | TRBV5-1 | TRBD1 | few | TGCGCCAGCAGCTTGGGACAGGGCTACGGAACTAATGAAAAACTGTTTTTT | CASSLGQGYGTNEKLFF